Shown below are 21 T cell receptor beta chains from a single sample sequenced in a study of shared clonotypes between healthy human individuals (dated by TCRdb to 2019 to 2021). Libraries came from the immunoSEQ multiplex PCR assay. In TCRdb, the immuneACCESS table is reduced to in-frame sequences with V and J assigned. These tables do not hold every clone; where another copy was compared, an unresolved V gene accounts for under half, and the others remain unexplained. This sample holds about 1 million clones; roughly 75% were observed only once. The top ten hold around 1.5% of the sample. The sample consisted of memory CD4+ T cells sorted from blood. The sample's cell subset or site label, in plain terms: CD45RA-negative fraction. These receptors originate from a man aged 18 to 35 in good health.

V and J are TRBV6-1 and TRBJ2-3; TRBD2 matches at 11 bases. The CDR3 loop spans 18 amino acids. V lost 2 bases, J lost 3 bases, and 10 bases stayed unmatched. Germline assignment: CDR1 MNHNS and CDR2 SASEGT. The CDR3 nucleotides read TGTGCCAGCAGTGAATTCCCAACTCTAGCGGGGGGAACAGATACGCAGTATTTT. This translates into CASSEFPTLAGGTDTQYF.

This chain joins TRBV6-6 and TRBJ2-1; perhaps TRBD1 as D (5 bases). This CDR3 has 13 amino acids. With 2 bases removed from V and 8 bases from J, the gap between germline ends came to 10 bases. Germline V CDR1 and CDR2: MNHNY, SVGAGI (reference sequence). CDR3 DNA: TGTGCCAGCAGTTACAACAGGTTGGATGAGCAGTTCTTC. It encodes CASSYNRLDEQFF.

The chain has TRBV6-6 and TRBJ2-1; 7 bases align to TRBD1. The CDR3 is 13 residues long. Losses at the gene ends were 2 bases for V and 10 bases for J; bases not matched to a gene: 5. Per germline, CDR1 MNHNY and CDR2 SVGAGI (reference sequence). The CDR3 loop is CASSYGARGEQFF. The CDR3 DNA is TGTGCCAGCAGTTACGGTGCCAGGGGGGAGCAGTTCTTC.

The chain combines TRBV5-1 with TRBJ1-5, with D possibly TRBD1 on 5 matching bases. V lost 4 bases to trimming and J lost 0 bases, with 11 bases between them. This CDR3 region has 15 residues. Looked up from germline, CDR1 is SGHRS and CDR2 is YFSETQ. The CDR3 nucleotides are TGCGCCAGCAGCCTCGGACACGGTAGCAATCAGCCCCAGCATTTT. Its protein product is CASSLGHGSNQPQHF.

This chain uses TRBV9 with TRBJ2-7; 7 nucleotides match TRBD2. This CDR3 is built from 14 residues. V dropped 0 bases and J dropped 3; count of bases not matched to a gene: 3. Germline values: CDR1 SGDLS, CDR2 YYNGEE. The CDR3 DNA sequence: TGTGCCAGCAGCGTAGGCCAGCGGGGCTACGAGCAGTACTTC. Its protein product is CASSVGQRGYEQYF.

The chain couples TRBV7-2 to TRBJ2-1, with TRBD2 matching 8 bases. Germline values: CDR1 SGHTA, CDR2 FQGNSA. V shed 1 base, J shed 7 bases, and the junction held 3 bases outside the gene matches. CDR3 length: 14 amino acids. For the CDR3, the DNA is TGTGCCAGCAGCTTAGAGCGGGGGTGGAATGAGCAGTTCTTC. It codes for CASSLERGWNEQFF.

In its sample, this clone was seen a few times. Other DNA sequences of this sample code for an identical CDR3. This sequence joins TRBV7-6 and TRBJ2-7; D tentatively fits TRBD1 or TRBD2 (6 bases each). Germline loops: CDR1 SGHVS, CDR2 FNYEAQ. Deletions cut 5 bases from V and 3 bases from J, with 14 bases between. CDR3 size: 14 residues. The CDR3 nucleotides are TGTGCCAGCAGCCCGGGGGCACCAAGCTACGAGCAGTACTTC. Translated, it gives CASSPGAPSYEQYF.

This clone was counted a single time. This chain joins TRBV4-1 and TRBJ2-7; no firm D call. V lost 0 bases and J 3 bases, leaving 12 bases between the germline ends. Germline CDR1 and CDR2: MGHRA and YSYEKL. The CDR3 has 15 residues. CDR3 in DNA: TGCGCCAGCAGCCAAGATGTCGCCTCGATCTACGAGCAGTACTTC. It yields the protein CASSQDVASIYEQYF.

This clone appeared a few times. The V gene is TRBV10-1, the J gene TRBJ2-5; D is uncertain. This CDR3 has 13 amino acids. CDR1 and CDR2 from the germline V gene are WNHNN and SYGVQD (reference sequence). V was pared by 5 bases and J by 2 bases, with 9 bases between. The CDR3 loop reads CASSMTVQETQYF. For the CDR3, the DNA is TGCGCCAGCAGTATGACTGTACAAGAGACCCAGTACTTC.

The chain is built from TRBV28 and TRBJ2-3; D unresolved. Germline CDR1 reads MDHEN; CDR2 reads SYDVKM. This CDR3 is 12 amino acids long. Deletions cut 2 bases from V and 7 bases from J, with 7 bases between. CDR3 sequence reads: CASSLEAHTQYF. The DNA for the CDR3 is TGTGCCAGCAGTTTAGAGGCCCATACGCAGTATTTT.

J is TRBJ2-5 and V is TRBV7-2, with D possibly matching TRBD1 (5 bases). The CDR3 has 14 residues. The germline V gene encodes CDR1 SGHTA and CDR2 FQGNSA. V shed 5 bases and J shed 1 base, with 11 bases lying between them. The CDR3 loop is CASSQSRAQETQYF. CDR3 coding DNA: TGTGCCAGCAGCCAAAGCAGGGCCCAAGAGACCCAGTACTTC.

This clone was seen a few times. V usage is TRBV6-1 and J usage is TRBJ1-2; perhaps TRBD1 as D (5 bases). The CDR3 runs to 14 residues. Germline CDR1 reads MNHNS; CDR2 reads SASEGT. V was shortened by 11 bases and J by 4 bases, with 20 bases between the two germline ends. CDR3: CASQSDQGPYGYTF. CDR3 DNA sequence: TGTGCCTCACAGTCGGATCAGGGACCCTATGGCTACACCTTC.

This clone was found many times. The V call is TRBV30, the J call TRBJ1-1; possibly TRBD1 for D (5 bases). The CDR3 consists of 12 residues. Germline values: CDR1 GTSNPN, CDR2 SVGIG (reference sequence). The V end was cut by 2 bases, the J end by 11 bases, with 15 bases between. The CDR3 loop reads CAWSQTGGGAFF. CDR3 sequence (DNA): TGTGCCTGGAGTCAAACTGGGGGTGGCGCTTTCTTT.

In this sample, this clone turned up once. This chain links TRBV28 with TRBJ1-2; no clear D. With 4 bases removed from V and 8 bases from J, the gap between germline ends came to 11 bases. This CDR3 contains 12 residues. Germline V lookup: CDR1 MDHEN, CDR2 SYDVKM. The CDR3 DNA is TGTGCCAGCAGTTCTATGGATCTAGGCTACACCTTC. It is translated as CASSSMDLGYTF.

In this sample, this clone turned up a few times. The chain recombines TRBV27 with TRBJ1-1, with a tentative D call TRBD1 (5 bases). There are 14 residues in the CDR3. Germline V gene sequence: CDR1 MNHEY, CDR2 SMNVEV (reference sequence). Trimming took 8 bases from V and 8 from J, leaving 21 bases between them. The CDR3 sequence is CASSGAGRGVEAFF. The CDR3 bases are TGTGCCAGCTCGGGCGCCGGACGGGGGGTGGAAGCTTTCTTT.

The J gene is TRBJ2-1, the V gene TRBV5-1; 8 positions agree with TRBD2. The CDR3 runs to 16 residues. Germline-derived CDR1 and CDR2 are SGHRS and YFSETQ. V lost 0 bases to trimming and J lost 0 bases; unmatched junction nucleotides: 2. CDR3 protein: CASSLGAGGSYNEQFF. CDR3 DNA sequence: TGCGCCAGCAGCTTGGGTGCGGGGGGCTCCTACAATGAGCAGTTCTTC.

CDR3 DNA: TGTGCCAGCAGCTTGGTGGGACAAAGCTCCTACGAGCAGTACTTC. It yields the protein CASSLVGQSSYEQYF. The rearrangement uses TRBV5-5 and TRBJ2-7, with D possibly being TRBD1 (6 bases). Germline values: CDR1 SGHKS, CDR2 YYEKEE (reference sequence). There are 15 residues in the CDR3. Trimming stripped 0 bases from V and 0 bases from J, with 10 bases between.

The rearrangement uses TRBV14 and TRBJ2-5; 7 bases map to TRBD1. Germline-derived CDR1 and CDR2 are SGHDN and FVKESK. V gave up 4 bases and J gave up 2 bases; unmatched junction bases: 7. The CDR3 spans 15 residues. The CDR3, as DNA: TGTGCCAGCAGCCTACACGACAGGGATCAAGAGACCCAGTACTTC. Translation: CASSLHDRDQETQYF. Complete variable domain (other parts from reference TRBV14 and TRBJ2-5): EAGVTQFPSHSVIEKGQTVTLRCDPISGHDNLYWYRRVMGKEIKFLLHFVKESKQDESGMPNNRFLAERTGGTYSTLKVQPAELEDSGVYFCASSLHDRDQETQYFGPGTRLLVL.

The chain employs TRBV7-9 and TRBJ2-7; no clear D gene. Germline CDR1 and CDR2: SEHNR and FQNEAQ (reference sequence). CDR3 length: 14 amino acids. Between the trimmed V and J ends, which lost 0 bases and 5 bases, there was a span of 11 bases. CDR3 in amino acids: CASSLAIGRDEQYF. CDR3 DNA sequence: TGTGCCAGCAGCTTAGCTATAGGCCGGGACGAGCAGTACTTC.

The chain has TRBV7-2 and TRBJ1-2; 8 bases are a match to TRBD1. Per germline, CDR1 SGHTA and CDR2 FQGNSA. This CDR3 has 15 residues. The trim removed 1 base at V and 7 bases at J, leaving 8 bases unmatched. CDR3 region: CASSLGRTGTGGYTF. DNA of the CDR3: TGTGCCAGCAGCTTAGGTCGGACAGGGACTGGTGGCTACACCTTC.

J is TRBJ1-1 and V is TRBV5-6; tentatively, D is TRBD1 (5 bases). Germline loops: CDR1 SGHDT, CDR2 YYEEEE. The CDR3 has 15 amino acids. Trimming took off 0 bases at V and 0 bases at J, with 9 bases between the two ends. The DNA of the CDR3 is TGTGCCAGCAGCTTGGGACAGTCTTTGAACACTGAAGCTTTCTTT. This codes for CASSLGQSLNTEAFF.